The sample holds many counts of the clone carrying this T cell receptor (beta chain). Its antigen remains unidentified. The lymph nodes were axillary draining lymph nodes from breast cancer patients. The sample is drawn from a study of breast tumors, draining lymph nodes, adjacent tissues. Looked up from germline, CDR1 is SGHTA and CDR2 is FQGNSA. The ends lost 1 base at V and 7 bases at J; junction bases unmatched: 0. CDR3 length: 14 amino acids. TCRdb redid the calling of the multiplex PCR reads with MiXCR, one entry per CDR3 protein. The repertoire holds 200,000 to 300,000 distinct CDR3 sequences, with under 35% as singletons. Points from the study as a whole: Luminal-like breast cancer showed significantly greater tumor-nontumor repertoire similarity than basal-like breast cancer did. Tumor repertoires ranked between lymph nodes and nontumor tissue in diversity, with V and J gene preferences. The lymph node origin of tumor T cells was framed as consistent with a hypothesis, not demonstrated. Most tumor T cells seemingly derive from lymph node, then expand in tumor.

The J gene is TRBJ1-6, the V gene TRBV7-2, with 8 bases fitting TRBD1. Material: axillary lymph node tissue. The clonotype originates from a female donor with breast cancer. Some clones in this sample may be carry-over from other donors' samples. The CDR3 DNA reads as TGTGCCAGCAGCTTAGGGACAGGGAATTCACCCCTCCACTTT. This encodes CASSLGTGNSPLHF.